These 19 T cell receptor beta chains originate from one sample sequenced in a study of T cells in Graves' hyperthyroidism and ophthalmopathy. The investigators amplified TCR beta CDR3 regions from RNA transcripts. HTBI primers were used for first-round RT-PCR of the TCR CDR3. MiXCR, run by TCRdb on the multiplex PCR reads, gives a single entry per CDR3 protein. The sample lists around 420,000 distinct CDR3 sequences, around a sixth occurring once. Material for sequencing was blood. The receptor source for this set is a woman under 30 with Graves' hyperthyroidism.

The table lists this clonotype with many counts. The CDR3, as DNA: TGCAGTGCTAGAGGCCCTAGCCGGAGCACAGATACGCAGTATTTT. Protein product: CSARGPSRSTDTQYF. The rearrangement joins TRBV20-1 to TRBJ2-3, with D possibly matching TRBD2 (5 bases). The V gene's germline CDR1 is DFQATT and CDR2 SNEGSKA (reference sequence). V lost 1 base and J 0 bases, leaving 11 bases between the germline ends. The CDR3 contains 15 residues.

There are many counts of this clonotype. This CDR3 is CASSRTSGRSEQYF. As DNA, the CDR3 is TGCGCCAGCAGCCGGACTAGCGGGAGGTCCGAGCAGTACTTC. V and J are TRBV5-1 and TRBJ2-7; the match to TRBD2 covers 14 bases. Germline V gene data show CDR1 as SGHRS and CDR2 as YFSETQ. The CDR3 covers 14 residues. Trimming took 4 bases from V and 6 from J; bases not matched to a gene: 3.

This clonotype was picked up many times. The gene calls are TRBV12-3 or TRBV12-4 and TRBJ1-2, with no clear D. The CDR3 runs to 14 residues. V shed 1 base and J shed 8 bases, with 14 bases lying between them. CDR3 in amino acids: CASSLEIEFRGYTF. DNA of the CDR3: TGTGCCAGCAGTTTAGAAATTGAGTTCAGGGGCTACACCTTC.

In its sample, this clonotype was seen many times. The CDR3 nucleotides read TGCGCCACCTTTCTCGCAGGAATGAACACTGAAGCTTTCTTT. Amino acid sequence: CATFLAGMNTEAFF. This rearrangement joins TRBV10-2 to TRBJ1-1, with D unclear. CDR1 and CDR2 (germline): WSHSY, SAAADI. This CDR3 is built from 14 residues. V dropped 10 bases and J dropped 0 bases, with 15 bases sitting between them.

Only a few counts were recorded for this clonotype. The chain employs TRBV19 and TRBJ2-5; 8 bases are a match to TRBD2. The CDR3 is 16 residues long. Germline CDR1 and CDR2: LNHDA and SQIVND (reference sequence). The V and J ends lost 3 bases and 5 bases, in that order; junction bases with no gene match: 11. CDR3 region: CASSMTGGGGLETQYF. DNA for the CDR3: TGTGCCAGTAGTATGACGGGGGGGGGAGGGCTTGAGACCCAGTACTTC.

This clonotype was seen repeatedly, ten times or more. V is TRBV7-2 and J is TRBJ2-1; a possible D gene is TRBD1 (6 bases). The CDR3 runs 15 residues. V lost 1 base, J lost 9 bases, and 16 bases lay in between. Germline V gives CDR1 SGHTA, CDR2 FQGNSA. CDR3 residues: CASSLDRGTGSEQFF. In DNA, the CDR3 is TGTGCCAGCAGCTTAGATAGGGGGACGGGAAGTGAGCAGTTCTTC.

Many counts were recorded for this clonotype. The V call is TRBV27, the J call TRBJ1-5, with D perhaps TRBD1 (6 bases). Germline CDR1 MNHEY, CDR2 SMNVEV (reference sequence). Deletions cut 2 bases from V and 2 bases from J, with 13 bases between. This CDR3 is 16 amino acids long. CDR3 in amino acids: CASSLGQGRGNQPQHF. CDR3 nucleotide sequence: TGTGCCAGCAGTTTAGGTCAGGGGCGCGGCAATCAGCCCCAGCATTTT.

CDR3 protein: CAISVGLSTNTGELFF. As DNA, the CDR3 is TGTGCCATCAGTGTTGGCCTCTCGACTAACACCGGGGAGCTGTTTTTT. The chain links TRBV10-3 to TRBJ2-2, with D unclear. Germline V gives CDR1 ENHRY, CDR2 SYGVKD. Trimming took off 4 bases at V and 2 bases at J, with 14 bases between the two ends. The CDR3 sequence is 16 residues long.

This clonotype was counted at least ten times. This chain links TRBV5-1 with TRBJ2-1, with 9 nucleotides matching TRBD2. Germline CDR1 SGHRS, CDR2 YFSETQ. V was clipped by 2 bases and J by 7 bases; unmatched bases: 7. The CDR3 has 15 residues. Here the CDR3 reads CASSFSAGGPNEQFF. The CDR3 nucleotides are TGCGCCAGCAGCTTTTCTGCGGGGGGGCCAAATGAGCAGTTCTTC.

The CDR3 DNA sequence: TGTGCCAGTAGTAGGCAGGCCTCTGGAAACACCATATATTTT. This gives the protein CASSRQASGNTIYF. The chain combines TRBV19 with TRBJ1-3; D gene ambiguous. In germline, CDR1 is LNHDA, CDR2 SQIVND (reference sequence). The ends were cut back, 4 bases at V and 0 bases at J, with 7 bases in the middle. The CDR3 extends over 14 amino acids.

This clonotype was seen repeatedly, ten times or more. The V gene is TRBV20-1, the J gene TRBJ2-5; 7 bases align to TRBD2. The CDR3 contains 13 residues. From germline, CDR1 is DFQATT and CDR2 SNEGSKA (reference sequence). V gave up 6 bases and J gave up 2 bases; unmatched junction bases: 6. The chain's CDR3 is CSAGGAAQETQYF. Here the CDR3 DNA reads TGCAGTGCGGGAGGGGCCGCGCAAGAGACCCAGTACTTC.

This clonotype was counted ten times or more. The rearrangement links TRBV6-1 to TRBJ2-1; 12 bases line up with TRBD2. The CDR3 runs to 16 residues. Germline assignment: CDR1 MNHNS and CDR2 SASEGT. V shed 6 bases, J shed 5 bases, and the junction held 8 bases outside the gene matches. Here the CDR3 reads CASRPSGLAGHNEQFF. CDR3 sequence (DNA): TGTGCCAGCAGGCCCTCAGGACTAGCGGGACACAATGAGCAGTTCTTC.

V usage is TRBV6-5 and J usage is TRBJ1-6; 7 bases agree with TRBD1. CDR3 length equals 20 residues. The J segment lost 6 bases and the V segment lost 1 base, leaving 18 bases of the junction unmatched. Germline CDR1 MNHEY, CDR2 SVGAGI. The CDR3 region has the DNA TGTGCCAGCAGTTACTATAGGGGGCCCCGGGATCTCGATGGTAATTCACCCCTCCACTTT. Its translation is CASSYYRGPRDLDGNSPLHF.

This clonotype was seen only once. The J gene is TRBJ2-1, the V gene TRBV5-1; TRBD2 matches 7 bases. The CDR3 has 16 amino acids. J lost 4 bases, V lost 3 bases, and 10 bases had no gene match. The V gene's germline CDR1 is SGHRS and CDR2 YFSETQ. CDR3 protein: CASSYRAGPLYNEQFF. The CDR3 nucleotides are TGCGCCAGCAGCTATAGAGCGGGGCCCCTTTACAATGAGCAGTTCTTC.

This clonotype was seen a single time. This may stem from a read error, because a much larger clone lies one nucleotide away. The rearrangement uses TRBV19 and TRBJ2-1, with TRBD2 as a possible D gene (6 bases). The J call could be wrong; TRBJ2-7 is a better fit for the DNA end. Germline loops: CDR1 LNHDA, CDR2 SQIVND (reference sequence). The CDR3 consists of 15 residues. The CDR3 protein is CASSIGRGLGNEQYF. CDR3 in DNA: TGTGCCAGTAGTATAGGGCGGGGTCTGGGTAATGAGCAGTACTTC.

The chain joins TRBV25-1 to TRBJ1-2; 10 nucleotides match TRBD1. CDR3 size: 19 residues. The trim removed 4 bases at V and 4 bases at J, leaving 18 bases unmatched. Germline V gene data show CDR1 as MGHDK and CDR2 as SYGVNS. The CDR3 coding sequence is TGTGCCAGCAGTGGGCATAACCCGAGGGGGACAGGGGCCTCCTATGGCTACACCTTC. This translates into CASSGHNPRGTGASYGYTF.

This clonotype has ten or more counts. The rearrangement links TRBV12-3 or TRBV12-4 to TRBJ2-7; D perhaps matches TRBD2 (5 bases). Trimming removed 2 bases from V and 2 bases from J, with 13 bases in between. CDR3 length equals 15 residues. The CDR3 reads CASSLSGGLAYEQYF. The CDR3 DNA reads TGTGCCAGCAGTTTATCCGGTGGACTTGCCTACGAGCAGTACTTC.

To note about this clonotype: One base away lies a much larger clone, so this may be a sequencing read error. This chain connects TRBV11-2 to TRBJ2-7, with D perhaps TRBD2 (5 bases). This CDR3 spans 14 amino acids. CDR1 SGHAT and CDR2 FQNNGV come from the germline V gene. Trimming pared 0 bases from V and 6 bases from J, leaving 12 bases between. DNA of the CDR3: TGTGCCAGCAGCTTAGATTTACTAGGGCTCGAGCAGTACTTC. Translated: CASSLDLLGLEQYF.

This clonotype has at least ten counts. An end of the junction differs from the germline gene, which may be a read error. The V and J genes are TRBV7-7 and TRBJ2-1, with a tentative D call TRBD2 (5 bases). The CDR3 length is 13 residues. Germline V gene sequence: CDR1 SSHAT, CDR2 FNYEAQ (reference sequence). The DNA for the CDR3 is TGTGCTAGCAGCTTAGCTGAGACTACGGAGCAGTTCTTC. Its protein product is CASSLAETTEQFF.